The sequence of this TCR beta chain was determined in a study of T cell therapy after organ transplantation (dated by TCRdb to the late 2010s). For the wider study: The therapy products consisted of autologous CMV-specific T cells grown in vitro for approximately 13 days using a peptide pool of 30 HLA class I and II CMV epitopes. Patients were given up to 6 doses of T cells at 2-week intervals and were followed for approximately 29 weeks after finishing therapy. Blood samples for the long-term post-therapy time point were collected 20 to 29 weeks after therapy was completed. The median number of CMV-specific T cells given to patients was 1.92 x 10^8, delivered over 2 to 6 intravenous infusions. Of the ten patients, eight were classified as clinical responders and two as nonresponders. Of the roughly ten patients, only 8 had long-term post-therapy samples available. This study was a follow-up analysis of the TRBV repertoire from an open-label phase I trial that tested autologous CMV-specific adoptive T cell therapy in people who had received solid-organ transplants.

On the study overall, not on this receptor specifically: Before therapy, nonresponders had marked clonal expansions, and after therapy the repertoires of nonresponders changed only minimally. Reconstitution after therapy appeared to include not only transferred clonotypes but also endogenous clonotypes that had not been detected in the therapy products. Fold change in CD8 clonality after therapy inversely correlated with pretherapy clonality, suggesting less biased repertoires were more receptive to remodeling. Reduced sample coverage from poor CD8+ T cell yield may be reflected in the few expansions detected in nonresponders. Because the cohort was small, confounders such as concurrent antirejection and antiviral medications could not be assessed.

Using the immunoSEQ two-step, bias-controlled multiplex PCR assay, TRB CDR3 regions were amplified from genomic DNA. Sequencing of CDR3 libraries was carried out on an Illumina NextSeq 500. Per the original workflow: The immunoSEQ Analyzer platform handled the initial alignment and bioinformatics, which included bias normalization against synthetic CDR3 analogs. V, D and J gene annotation followed the IMGT database definitions. For further TRBV analyses, VDJtools version 1.1.10 and the R package tcR version 2.2.1.11 were used with default settings. For the GLIPH analysis, version 1.0 was run with default settings. Significant clonotype frequency changes were tested by 2-sided binomial test with Benjamini-Hochberg correction (alpha = 0.01) in CDR3 sequences with at least 5 reads. The immuneACCESS repertoire file appears here via TCRdb, limited to in-frame rearrangements. These files lack a portion of the clones; in checked studies, under half of the deficit traces to unresolved V genes, and the cause of the others is not known. V and J calls and clone size are those listed in that table; D and trimming were worked out from the DNA. This sample lists 15,000 to 20,000 clones; around 86% were detected once. Less than 40% of the sample is in the top ten clones.

What the time point label conveys for this sample: 20-29 weeks after completion of therapy. The patients had received solid-organ transplants and had drug-resistant/recurrent cytomegalovirus. Ten or so trial participants were chosen for repertoire analysis on the basis of the availability of post-therapy peripheral blood mononuclear cells. A BD FACSAria III was used to sort viable CD3+CD8+CD4- lymphocytes from PBMCs. The Qiagen DNeasy Kit was used to extract genomic DNA from the sorted cells. From the germline V gene (reference sequence), CDR1 is MNHEY and CDR2 is SMNVEV. CDR3 length: 16 amino acids, cysteine to phenylalanine. Of all the DNA, just the CDR3 is kept, 48 bases in frame from base 1. V ends up 5 bases short and J 4 bases short, with an unmatched junction base count of 6. As concerns this clone: This clone's antigen is unknown. Base qualities are missing; no much larger clone stands one base away.

Sequences were derived from CD8+ T cells from blood, sampled after autologous CMV-specific T cell therapy. This TCR came from a human patient who had received a solid organ transplant and had CMV disease. The graft donor may be the source of some T cells after a transplant. The rearrangement combines TRBV27 with TRBJ2-3; 13 central bases correspond to TRBD2. Here the CDR3 is given as CASSPTSGRDSDTQYF. The nucleotide sequence is given as TGTGCCAGCAGTCCCACTAGCGGGAGGGATTCAGATACGCAGTATTTT.